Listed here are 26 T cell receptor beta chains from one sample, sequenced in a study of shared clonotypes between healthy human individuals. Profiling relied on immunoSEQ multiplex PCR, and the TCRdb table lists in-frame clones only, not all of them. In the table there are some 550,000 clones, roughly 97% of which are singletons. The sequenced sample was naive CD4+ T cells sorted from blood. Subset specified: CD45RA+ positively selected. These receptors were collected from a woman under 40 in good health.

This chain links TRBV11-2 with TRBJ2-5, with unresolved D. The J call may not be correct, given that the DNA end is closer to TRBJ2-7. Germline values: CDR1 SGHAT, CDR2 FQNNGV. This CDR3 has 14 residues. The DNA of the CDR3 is TGTGCCAGCAGCTTAGTGGGCAGATACTACGAGCAGTACTTC. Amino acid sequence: CASSLVGRYYEQYF.

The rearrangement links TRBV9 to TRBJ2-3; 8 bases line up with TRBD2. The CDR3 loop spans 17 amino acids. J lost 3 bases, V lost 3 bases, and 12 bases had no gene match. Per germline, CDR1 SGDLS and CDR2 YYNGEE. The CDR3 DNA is TGTGCCAGCAGCGGCGGGGATCACGGGAGGGGGACAGATACGCAGTATTTT. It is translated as CASSGGDHGRGTDTQYF.

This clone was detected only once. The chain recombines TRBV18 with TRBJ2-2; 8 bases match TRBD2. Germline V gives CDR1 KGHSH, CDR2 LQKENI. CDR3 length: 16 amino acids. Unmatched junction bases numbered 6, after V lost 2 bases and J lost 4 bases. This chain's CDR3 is CASSPSPSGLTGELFF. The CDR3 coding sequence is TGTGCCAGCTCACCAAGTCCTAGCGGGCTCACCGGGGAGCTGTTTTTT.

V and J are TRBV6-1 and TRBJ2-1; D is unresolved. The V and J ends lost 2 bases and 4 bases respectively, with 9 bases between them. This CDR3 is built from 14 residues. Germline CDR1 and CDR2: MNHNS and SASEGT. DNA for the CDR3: TGTGCCAGCAGTGAATCGGGCCCGTACAATGAGCAGTTCTTC. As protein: CASSESGPYNEQFF.

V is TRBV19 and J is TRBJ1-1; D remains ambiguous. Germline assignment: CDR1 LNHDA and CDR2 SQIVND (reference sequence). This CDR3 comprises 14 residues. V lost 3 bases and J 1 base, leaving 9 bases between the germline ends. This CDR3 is CASSIPRGNTEAFF. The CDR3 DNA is TGTGCCAGTAGTATCCCCCGGGGGAACACTGAAGCTTTCTTT.

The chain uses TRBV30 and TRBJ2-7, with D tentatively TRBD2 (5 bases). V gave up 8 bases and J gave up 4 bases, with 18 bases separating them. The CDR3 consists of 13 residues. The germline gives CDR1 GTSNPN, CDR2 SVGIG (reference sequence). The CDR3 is CALTPGSAYEQYF. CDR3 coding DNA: TGTGCCCTCACCCCGGGGTCAGCGTACGAGCAGTACTTC.

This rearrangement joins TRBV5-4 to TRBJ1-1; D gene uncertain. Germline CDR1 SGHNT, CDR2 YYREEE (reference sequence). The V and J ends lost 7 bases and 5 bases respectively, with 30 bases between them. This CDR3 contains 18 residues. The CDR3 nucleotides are TGTGCCAGCGGGTTCTCCGCGGGTTCTAGAACCTCGCGGACTGAAGCTTTCTTT. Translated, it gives CASGFSAGSRTSRTEAFF.

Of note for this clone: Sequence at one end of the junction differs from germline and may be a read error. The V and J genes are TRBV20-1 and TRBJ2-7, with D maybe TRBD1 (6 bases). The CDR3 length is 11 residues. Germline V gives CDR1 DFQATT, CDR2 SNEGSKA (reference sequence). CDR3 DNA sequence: TGCAGTGTTAGACAGGTCTACGAGCAGTACTTC. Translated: CSVRQVYEQYF.

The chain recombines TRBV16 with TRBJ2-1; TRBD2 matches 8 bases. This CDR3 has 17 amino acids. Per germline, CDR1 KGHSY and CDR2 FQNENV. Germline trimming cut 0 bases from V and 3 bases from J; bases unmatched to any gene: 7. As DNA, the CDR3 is TGTGCCAGCAGCCAATCGGCTTCTAGCGGGTACTACAATGAGCAGTTCTTC. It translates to CASSQSASSGYYNEQFF. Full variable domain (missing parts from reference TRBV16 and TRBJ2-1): GEEVAQTPKHLVRGEGQKAKLYCAPIKGHSYVFWYQQVLKNEFKFLISFQNENVFDETGMPKERFSAKCLPNSPCSLEIQATKLEDSAVYFCASSQSASSGYYNEQFFGPGTRLTVL.

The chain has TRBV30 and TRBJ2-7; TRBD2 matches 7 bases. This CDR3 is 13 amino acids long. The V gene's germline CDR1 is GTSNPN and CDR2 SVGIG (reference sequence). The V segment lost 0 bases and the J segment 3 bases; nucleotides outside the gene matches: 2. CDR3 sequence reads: CAWSVSSGYEQYF. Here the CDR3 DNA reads TGTGCCTGGAGTGTGTCTAGCGGCTACGAGCAGTACTTC.

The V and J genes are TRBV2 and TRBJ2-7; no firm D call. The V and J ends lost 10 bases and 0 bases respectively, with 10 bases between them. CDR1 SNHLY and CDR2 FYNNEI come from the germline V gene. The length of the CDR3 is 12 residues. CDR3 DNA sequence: TGTGCCACCCAGTCCAACTCCTACGAGCAGTACTTC. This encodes CATQSNSYEQYF.

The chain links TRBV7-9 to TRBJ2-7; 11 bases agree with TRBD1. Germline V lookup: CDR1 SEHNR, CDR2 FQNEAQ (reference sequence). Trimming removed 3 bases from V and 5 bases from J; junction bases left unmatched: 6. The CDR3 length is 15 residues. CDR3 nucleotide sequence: TGTGCCAGCAGCTTCCGGACAGGGGGCAACGACGAGCAGTACTTC. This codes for CASSFRTGGNDEQYF.

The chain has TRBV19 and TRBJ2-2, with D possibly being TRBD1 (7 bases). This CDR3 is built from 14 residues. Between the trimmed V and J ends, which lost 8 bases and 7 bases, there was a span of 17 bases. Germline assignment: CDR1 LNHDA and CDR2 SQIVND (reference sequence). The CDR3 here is CASGARGDGGELFF. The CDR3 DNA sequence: TGTGCCAGTGGAGCCAGGGGGGATGGCGGGGAGCTGTTTTTT.

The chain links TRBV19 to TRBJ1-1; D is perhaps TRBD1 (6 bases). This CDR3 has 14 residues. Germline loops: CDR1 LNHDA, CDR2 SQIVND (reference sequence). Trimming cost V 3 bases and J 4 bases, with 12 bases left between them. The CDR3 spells CASSIDEGVTEAFF. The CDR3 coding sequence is TGTGCCAGTAGTATTGACGAGGGGGTCACTGAAGCTTTCTTT.

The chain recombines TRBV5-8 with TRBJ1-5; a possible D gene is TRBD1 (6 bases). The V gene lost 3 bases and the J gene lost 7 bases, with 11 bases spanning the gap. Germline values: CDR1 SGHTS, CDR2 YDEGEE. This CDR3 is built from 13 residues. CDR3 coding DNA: TGTGCCAGCAGCTGGGTCAGGGGACAGCCCCAGCATTTT. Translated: CASSWVRGQPQHF.

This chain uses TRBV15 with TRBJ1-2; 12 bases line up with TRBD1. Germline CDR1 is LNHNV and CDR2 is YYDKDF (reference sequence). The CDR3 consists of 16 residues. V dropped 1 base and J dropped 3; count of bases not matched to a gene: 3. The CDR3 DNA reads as TGTGCCACCAGCAGAGTGGGGACAGGGGGCGACTATGGCTACACCTTC. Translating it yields CATSRVGTGGDYGYTF.

The CDR3 DNA is TGTGCCAGTAGGGGGGCGAGGAGTGTTGTCACCGGGGAGCTGTTTTTT. Encoded protein: CASRGARSVVTGELFF. V usage is TRBV19 and J usage is TRBJ2-2; weak D call: TRBD1 (6 bases). Germline lookup yields CDR1 LNHDA and CDR2 SQIVND (reference sequence). CDR3 size: 16 residues. V was cut by 6 bases and J by 4 bases, with 18 bases left in between.

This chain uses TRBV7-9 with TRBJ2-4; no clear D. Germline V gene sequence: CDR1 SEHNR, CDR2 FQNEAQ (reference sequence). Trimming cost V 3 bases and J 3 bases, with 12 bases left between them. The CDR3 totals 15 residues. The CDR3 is CASSLGRVNKNIQYF. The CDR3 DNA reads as TGTGCCAGCAGCTTGGGTAGGGTGAACAAAAACATTCAGTACTTC.

The CDR3 DNA is TGCGCCAGCAGGGCTAGCGGGAACACCGGGGAGCTGTTTTTT. It translates to CASRASGNTGELFF. This chain links TRBV10-1 with TRBJ2-2, with TRBD2 matching over 7 bases. CDR3 length: 14 amino acids. Germline V gene lookup returns CDR1 WNHNN and CDR2 SYGVQD (reference sequence). Trimming cost V 6 bases and J 1 base; bases outside gene matches: 2.

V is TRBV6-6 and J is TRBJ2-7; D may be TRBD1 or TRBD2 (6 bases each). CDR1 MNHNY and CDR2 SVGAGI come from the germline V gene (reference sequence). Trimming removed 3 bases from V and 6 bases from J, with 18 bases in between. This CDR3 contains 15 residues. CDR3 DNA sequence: TGTGCCAGCAGTTATGTCCCAGAGGGGGGTCCCGAGCAGTACTTC. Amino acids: CASSYVPEGGPEQYF.

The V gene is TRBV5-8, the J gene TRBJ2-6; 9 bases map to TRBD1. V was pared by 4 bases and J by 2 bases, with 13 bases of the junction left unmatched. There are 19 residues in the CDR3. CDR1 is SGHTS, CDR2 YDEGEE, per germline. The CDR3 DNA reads TGTGCCAGCAGCCTACGACAGGGGGTAGTTTTCGCTGGGGCCAACGTCCTGACTTTC. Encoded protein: CASSLRQGVVFAGANVLTF. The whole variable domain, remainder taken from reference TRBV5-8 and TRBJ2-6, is EAGVTQSPTHLIKTRGQQATLRCSPISGHTSVYWYQQALGLGLQFLLWYDEGEERNRGNFPPRFSGRQFPNYSSELNVNALELEDSALYLCASSLRQGVVFAGANVLTFGAGSRLTVL.

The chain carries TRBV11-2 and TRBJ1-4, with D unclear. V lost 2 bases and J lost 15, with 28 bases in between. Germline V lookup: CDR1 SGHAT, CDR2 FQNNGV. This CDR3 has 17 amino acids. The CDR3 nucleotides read TGTGCCAGCAGCTTAACGGGGAGACCTACGTTAGTGGGTAGATTGTTTTTT. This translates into CASSLTGRPTLVGRLFF.

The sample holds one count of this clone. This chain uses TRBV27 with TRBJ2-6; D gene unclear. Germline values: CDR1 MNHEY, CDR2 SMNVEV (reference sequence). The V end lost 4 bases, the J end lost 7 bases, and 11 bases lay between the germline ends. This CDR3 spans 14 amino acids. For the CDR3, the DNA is TGTGCCAGCAGTTCCGGGCCCCGAGCCAACGTCCTGACTTTC. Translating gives CASSSGPRANVLTF.

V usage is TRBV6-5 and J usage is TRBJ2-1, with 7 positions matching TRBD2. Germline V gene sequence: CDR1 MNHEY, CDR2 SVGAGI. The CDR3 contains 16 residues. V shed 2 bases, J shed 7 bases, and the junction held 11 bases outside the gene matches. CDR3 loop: CASSYAPDYSGNEQFF. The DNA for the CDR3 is TGTGCCAGCAGTTACGCCCCAGACTATAGCGGGAATGAGCAGTTCTTC.

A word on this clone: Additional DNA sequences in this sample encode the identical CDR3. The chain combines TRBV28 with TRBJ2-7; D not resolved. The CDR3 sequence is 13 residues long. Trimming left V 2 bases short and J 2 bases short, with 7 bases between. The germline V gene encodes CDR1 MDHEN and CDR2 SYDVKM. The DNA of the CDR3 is TGTGCCAGCAGTTTAGGGCCGACCTACGAGCAGTACTTC. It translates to CASSLGPTYEQYF.

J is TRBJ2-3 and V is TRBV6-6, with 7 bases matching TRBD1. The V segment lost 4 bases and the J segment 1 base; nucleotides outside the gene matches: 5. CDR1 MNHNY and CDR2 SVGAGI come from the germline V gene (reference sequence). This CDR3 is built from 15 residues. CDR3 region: CASSSRGTGTDTQYF. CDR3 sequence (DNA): TGTGCCAGCAGTTCCAGGGGGACAGGCACAGATACGCAGTATTTT.